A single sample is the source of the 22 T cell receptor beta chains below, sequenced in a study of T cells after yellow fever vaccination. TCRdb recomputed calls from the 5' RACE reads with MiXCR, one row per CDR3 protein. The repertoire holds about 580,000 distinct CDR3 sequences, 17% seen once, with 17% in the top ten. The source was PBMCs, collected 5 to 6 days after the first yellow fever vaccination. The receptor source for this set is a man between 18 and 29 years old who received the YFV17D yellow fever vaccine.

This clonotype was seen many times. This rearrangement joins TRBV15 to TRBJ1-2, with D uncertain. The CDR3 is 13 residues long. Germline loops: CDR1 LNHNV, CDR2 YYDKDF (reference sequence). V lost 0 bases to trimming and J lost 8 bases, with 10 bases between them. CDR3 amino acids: CATSRDQVLGYTF. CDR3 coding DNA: TGTGCCACCAGCAGAGATCAGGTCCTAGGCTACACCTTC.

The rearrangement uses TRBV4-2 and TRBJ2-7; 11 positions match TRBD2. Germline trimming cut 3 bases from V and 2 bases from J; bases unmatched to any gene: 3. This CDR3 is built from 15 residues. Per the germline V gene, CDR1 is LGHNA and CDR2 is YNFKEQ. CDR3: CASSQRLAGTYEQYF. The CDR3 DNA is TGTGCCAGCAGCCAGAGACTAGCGGGGACCTACGAGCAGTACTTC.

The CDR3 loop reads CASSLVGAEYQPQHF. DNA of the CDR3: TGTGCCAGCAGCTTAGTAGGGGCAGAGTATCAGCCCCAGCATTTT. The rearrangement joins TRBV7-2 to TRBJ1-5, with D perhaps matching TRBD1 (5 bases). V was pared by 1 base and J by 5 bases, with 12 bases between. This CDR3 comprises 15 residues. Per germline, CDR1 SGHTA and CDR2 FQGNSA.

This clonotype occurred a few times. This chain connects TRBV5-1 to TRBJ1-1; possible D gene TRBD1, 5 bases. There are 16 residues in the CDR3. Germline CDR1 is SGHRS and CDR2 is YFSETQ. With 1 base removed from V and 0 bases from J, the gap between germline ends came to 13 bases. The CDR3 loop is CASSLFGDAMNTEAFF. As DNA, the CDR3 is TGCGCCAGCAGCTTGTTTGGGGACGCCATGAACACTGAAGCTTTCTTT. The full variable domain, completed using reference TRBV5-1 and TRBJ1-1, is KAGVTQTPRYLIKTRGQQVTLSCSPISGHRSVSWYQQTPGQGLQFLFEYFSETQRNKGNFPGRFSGRQFSNSRSEMNVSTLELGDSALYLCASSLFGDAMNTEAFFGQGTRLTVV.

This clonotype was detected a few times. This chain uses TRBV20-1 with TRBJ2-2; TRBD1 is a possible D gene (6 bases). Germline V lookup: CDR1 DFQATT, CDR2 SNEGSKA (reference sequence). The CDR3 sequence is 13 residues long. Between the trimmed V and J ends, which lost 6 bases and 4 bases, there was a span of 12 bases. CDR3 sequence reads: CSATGQATGELFF. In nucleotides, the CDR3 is TGCAGTGCCACGGGACAAGCCACCGGGGAGCTGTTTTTT.

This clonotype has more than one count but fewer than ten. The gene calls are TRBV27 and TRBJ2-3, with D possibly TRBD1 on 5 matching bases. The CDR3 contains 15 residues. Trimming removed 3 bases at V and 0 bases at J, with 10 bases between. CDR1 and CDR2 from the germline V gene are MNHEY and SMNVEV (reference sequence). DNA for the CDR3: TGTGCCAGCAGTTTGACAGTGACCAGCACAGATACGCAGTATTTT. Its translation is CASSLTVTSTDTQYF.

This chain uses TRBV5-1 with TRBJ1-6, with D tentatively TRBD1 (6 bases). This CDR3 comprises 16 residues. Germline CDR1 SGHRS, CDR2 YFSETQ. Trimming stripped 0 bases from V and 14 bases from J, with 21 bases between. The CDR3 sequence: CASSLASGGSLSTLHF. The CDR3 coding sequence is TGCGCCAGCAGCTTGGCCTCGGGGGGCTCCCTCTCGACCCTCCACTTT.

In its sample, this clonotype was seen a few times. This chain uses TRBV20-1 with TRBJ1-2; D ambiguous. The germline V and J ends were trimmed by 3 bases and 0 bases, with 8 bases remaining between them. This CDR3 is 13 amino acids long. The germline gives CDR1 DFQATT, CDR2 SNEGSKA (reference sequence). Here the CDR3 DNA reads TGCAGTGCTAGGAACACACCTAACTATGGCTACACCTTC. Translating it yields CSARNTPNYGYTF.

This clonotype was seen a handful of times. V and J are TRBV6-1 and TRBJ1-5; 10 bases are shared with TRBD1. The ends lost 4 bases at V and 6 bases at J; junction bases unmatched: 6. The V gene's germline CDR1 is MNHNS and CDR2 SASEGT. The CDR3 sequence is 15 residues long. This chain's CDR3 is CASSVPGQGFQPQHF. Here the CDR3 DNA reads TGTGCCAGCAGTGTCCCGGGACAGGGGTTTCAGCCCCAGCATTTT.

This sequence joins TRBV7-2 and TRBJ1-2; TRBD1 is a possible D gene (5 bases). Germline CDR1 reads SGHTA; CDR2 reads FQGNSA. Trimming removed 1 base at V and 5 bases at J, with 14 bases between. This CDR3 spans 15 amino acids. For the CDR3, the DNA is TGTGCCAGCAGCTTAGGAGCAGGGCCGGAATATGGCTACACCTTC. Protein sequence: CASSLGAGPEYGYTF.

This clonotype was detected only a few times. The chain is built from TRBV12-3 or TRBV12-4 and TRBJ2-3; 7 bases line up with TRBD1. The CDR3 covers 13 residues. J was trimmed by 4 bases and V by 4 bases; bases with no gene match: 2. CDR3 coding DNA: TGTGCCAGCAGTTACAGGGGTTCAGATACGCAGTATTTT. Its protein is CASSYRGSDTQYF.

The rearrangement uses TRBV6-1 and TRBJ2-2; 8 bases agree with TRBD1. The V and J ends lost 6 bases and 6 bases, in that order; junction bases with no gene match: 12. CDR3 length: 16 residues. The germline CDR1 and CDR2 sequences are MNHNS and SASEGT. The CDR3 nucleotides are TGTGCCAGCAGACTTCCGGGACAGGCAAACGCCGGGGAGCTGTTTTTT. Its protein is CASRLPGQANAGELFF.

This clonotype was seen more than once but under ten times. Here the CDR3 reads CASSLVAMAAFF. CDR3 nucleotide sequence: TGTGCCAGCAGTTTGGTGGCTATGGCAGCTTTCTTT. J is TRBJ1-1 and V is TRBV12-3 or TRBV12-4; D call uncertain. Trimming cost V 3 bases and J 10 bases, with 12 bases left between them. The length of the CDR3 is 12 residues.

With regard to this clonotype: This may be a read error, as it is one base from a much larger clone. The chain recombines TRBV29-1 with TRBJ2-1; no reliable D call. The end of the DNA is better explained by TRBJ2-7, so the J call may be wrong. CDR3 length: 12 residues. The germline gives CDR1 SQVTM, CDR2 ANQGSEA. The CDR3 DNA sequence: TGCAGCGTTGTTCGGCAGCAAAATGAGCAGTACTTC. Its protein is CSVVRQQNEQYF.

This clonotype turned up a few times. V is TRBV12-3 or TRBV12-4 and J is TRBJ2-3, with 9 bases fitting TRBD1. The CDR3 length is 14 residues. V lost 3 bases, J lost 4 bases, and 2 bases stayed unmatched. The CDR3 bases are TGTGCCAGCAGTTTCGGACAGGGGCCAGATACGCAGTATTTT. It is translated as CASSFGQGPDTQYF.

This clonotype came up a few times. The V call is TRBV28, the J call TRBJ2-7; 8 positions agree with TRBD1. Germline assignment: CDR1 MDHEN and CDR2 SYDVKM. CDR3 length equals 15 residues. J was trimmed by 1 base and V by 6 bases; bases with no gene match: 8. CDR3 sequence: CASSLAGGASYEQYV. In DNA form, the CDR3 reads TGTGCCAGCAGCCTGGCAGGGGGCGCTTCCTACGAGCAGTACGTC.

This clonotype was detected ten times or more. CDR3 region: CASSFWGGGETQYF. The CDR3 DNA sequence: TGCGCCAGCAGCTTCTGGGGGGGTGGAGAGACCCAGTACTTC. This rearrangement joins TRBV5-1 to TRBJ2-5; TRBD2 aligns across 7 bases. Germline V gene sequence: CDR1 SGHRS, CDR2 YFSETQ. The ends lost 2 bases at V and 4 bases at J; junction bases unmatched: 5. This CDR3 contains 14 residues.

CDR3 nucleotide sequence: TGTGCCAGCAGCCTAACTCAGGGCGGGGAAAGCTACGAGCAGTACTTC. This sequence encodes CASSLTQGGESYEQYF. This chain joins TRBV27 and TRBJ2-7; the D gene is possibly TRBD2 (6 bases). V shed 6 bases and J shed 3 bases, with 21 bases lying between them. Germline V gene sequence: CDR1 MNHEY, CDR2 SMNVEV (reference sequence). The CDR3 consists of 16 residues.

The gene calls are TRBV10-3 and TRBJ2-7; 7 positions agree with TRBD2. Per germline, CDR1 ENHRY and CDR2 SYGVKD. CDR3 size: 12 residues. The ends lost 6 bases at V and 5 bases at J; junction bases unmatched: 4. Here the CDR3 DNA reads TGTGCCATCAGCAGACTAGCAGACGAGCAGTACTTC. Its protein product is CAISRLADEQYF.

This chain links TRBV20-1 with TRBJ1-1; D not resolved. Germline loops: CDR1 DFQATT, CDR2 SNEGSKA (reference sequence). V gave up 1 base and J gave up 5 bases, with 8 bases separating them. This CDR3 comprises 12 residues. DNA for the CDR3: TGCAGTGCTAGAGGTTGGGGTACTGAAGCTTTCTTT. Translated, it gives CSARGWGTEAFF.

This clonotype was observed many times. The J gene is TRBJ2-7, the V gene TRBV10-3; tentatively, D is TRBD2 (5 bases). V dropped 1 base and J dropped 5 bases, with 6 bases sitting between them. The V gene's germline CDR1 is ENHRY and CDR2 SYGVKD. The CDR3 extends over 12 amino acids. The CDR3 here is CAISEYGNEQYF. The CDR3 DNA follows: TGTGCCATCAGTGAGTACGGGAACGAGCAGTACTTC.

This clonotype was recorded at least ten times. CDR3 sequence reads: CASSGTSGGQDTQYF. In nucleotides, the CDR3 is TGTGCCAGCAGCGGGACTAGCGGGGGACAAGATACGCAGTATTTT. The V and J genes are TRBV28 and TRBJ2-3, with TRBD2 identical over 14 bases. CDR3 length: 15 residues. The germline V gene encodes CDR1 MDHEN and CDR2 SYDVKM. Unmatched junction bases numbered 4, after V lost 6 bases and J lost 5 bases.